The TCR beta chain described here comes from a study of blood T cell repertoires in COVID-19. On the study more broadly: From the United States, Italy and Spain came samples of acute and convalescent COVID-19. T cells, B-cell-depleted T cells, or PBMCs supplied cDNA or gDNA.

V lost 2 bases and J lost 4, with 14 bases in between. The length of the CDR3 is 16 residues. Germline V gene data show CDR1 as MNHNY and CDR2 as SVGAGI (reference sequence). In the original processing: Nucleated cell counts were estimated from reference gene primer amplification. This table comes from immunoSEQ multiplex PCR, and its TCRdb copy is limited to in-frame clones, with some not included. V and J calls and clone size are those listed in that table; D and trimming were worked out from the DNA. Seen here are 170,000 or so clones, approximately 83% observed once, and the top ten hold around 8.6%.

This receptor was obtained from a man in his forties or fifties with active or convalescent COVID-19. Material for sequencing was peripheral blood. The chain combines TRBV6-6 with TRBJ1-4; D unclear. The CDR3 sequence: CASSYEGGRDNEKLFF. The CDR3, as DNA: TGTGCCAGCAGTTACGAAGGCGGCCGCGATAATGAAAAACTGTTTTTT.